The clone carrying this T cell receptor (beta chain) was recorded a few times. The sample is drawn from a study of blood T cell repertoires in COVID-19. On the study more broadly: COVID-19 samples, acute and convalescent, were from the United States, Italy and Spain.

Measured with immunoSEQ multiplex PCR; TCRdb has only the in-frame clones, and not every one. The sample shows 150,000 to 200,000 clones, approximately 83% of them seen only once. Germline V gives CDR1 MNHEY, CDR2 SVGEGT. V was cut by 2 bases and J by 4 bases, with 14 bases left in between. This CDR3 contains 15 residues. The chain uses TRBV6-2 or TRBV6-3 and TRBJ1-1; a possible D gene is TRBD1 (6 bases). This TCR derives from an elderly woman with active or convalescent COVID-19. The specimen sequenced was peripheral blood. Here the CDR3 reads CASSYVGRGPTEAFF. CDR3 nucleotide sequence: TGTGCCAGCAGTTACGTCGGCAGGGGACCCACTGAAGCTTTCTTT.